This entry concerns a single T cell receptor beta chain. This record belongs to a study of blood T cell repertoires in COVID-19. On the study more broadly: The United States, Italy and Spain were the sources of the acute and convalescent COVID-19 samples. The cDNA or gDNA used as material had been derived from T cells, B-cell-depleted T cells, or PBMCs.

As handled by the study authors: How many nucleated cells were present was estimated from reference gene primer amplification. Clones were read by immunoSEQ multiplex PCR, and TCRdb kept only the in-frame ones, dropping some. V, J and clone size derive from that table, while D and trimming were established from the DNA sequence. The table includes about 220,000 clones, 65% to 90% detected once. The CDR3 extends over 14 amino acids. Germline lookup yields CDR1 SGHDT and CDR2 YYEEEE. V gave up 2 bases and J gave up 8 bases, with 14 bases separating them. The genes are TRBV5-6 and TRBJ2-4; a possible D gene is TRBD2 (6 bases). This sequence was found in a man in his fifties or sixties with active or convalescent COVID-19. The specimen was peripheral blood. CDR3 loop: CASSFPTGDHIQYF. The CDR3 bases are TGTGCCAGCAGCTTCCCGACGGGGGACCACATTCAGTACTTC.